The text below deals with one TCR beta chain. The antigen remains undetermined. Template switching with 5'RACE generated the TCR cDNA and added a universal primer site and UMIs. From the 5' RACE reads, TCRdb called clonotypes with MiXCR, one entry per CDR3 protein. The data show about 500,000 distinct CDR3 sequences, 17% seen once. These data come from a study of T cells after yellow fever vaccination. Study overall: When fractions had low cell numbers, they were prepared with SMART-Seq v4 Ultra Low Input.

Study-level findings and limits: Across the CD4 and CD8 compartments, a small share of clonotypes was present in both. At under 98% for CD4 and just over 85% for CD8, most primary-vaccination clones showed up again after the booster.

V was cut by 2 bases and J by 5 bases, with 15 bases left in between. The CDR3 runs 16 residues. Per the germline V gene, CDR1 is KGHDR and CDR2 is SFDVKD. The starting material was PBMCs, obtained 5 days after the first yellow fever vaccination. The clonotype originates from a man younger than 30 who received the YFV17D yellow fever vaccine. The rearrangement joins TRBV24-1 to TRBJ2-1, with a tentative D call TRBD1 (6 bases). The CDR3 reads CATSDSYRDGDNEQFF. CDR3 nucleotides: TGTGCCACCAGTGATTCCTACAGGGATGGGGACAATGAGCAGTTCTTC.